This T cell receptor (beta chain) was sequenced in a study of blood T cell repertoires in COVID-19. Turning to the study itself: The study drew acute and convalescent COVID-19 samples from the United States, Italy and Spain. PBMCs, B-cell-depleted T cells, or T cells were the source of the cDNA or gDNA that made up the material.

Germline V CDR1 and CDR2: SGHVS, FQNEAQ. The CDR3 runs to 14 residues. With 4 bases removed from V and 8 bases from J, the gap between germline ends came to 17 bases. Original processing notes: Amplifying reference gene primers gave estimates of nucleated cell counts. Here immunoSEQ multiplex PCR was the method, and the copy in TCRdb shows in-frame clones only, minus some. That table is the source of V, J and clone size, and D and trimming were worked out from the DNA. The sample includes some 200,000 clones, approximately 84% of them seen just once. The source of this sequence is a middle-aged man who had recovered from COVID-19. The chain recombines TRBV7-8 with TRBJ1-2, with D unclear. Sequenced: peripheral blood. The DNA of the CDR3 is TGTGCCAGCAGCTCCCCCTCGGTCCCCGCCGGCTACACCTTC. It encodes CASSSPSVPAGYTF.